This T cell receptor beta chain was identified in a study of OX40 agonist ivuxolimab in advanced cancers. At the level of the study: The study reported partial responses in three patients: one hepatocellular carcinoma, two cutaneous melanoma.

Some clones are missing from TCRdb's copy, which holds only in-frame ones; the method was immunoSEQ multiplex PCR. Seen here are 70,000 to 80,000 clones, approximately 88% observed once, and the top ten hold around 0.95%. CDR1 and CDR2 from the germline V gene are LGHNA and YNFKEQ. The V end was cut by 1 base, the J end by 6 bases, with 16 bases between. The CDR3 has 15 residues. The chain is built from TRBV4-2 and TRBJ2-7; weak D call: TRBD2 (6 bases). This specimen consisted of CD4+ or CD8+ T cells sorted from blood, obtained in a trial of the OX40 agonist ivuxolimab. This clonotype was sampled from an adult with an advanced solid tumor such as melanoma, head and neck, liver or kidney cancer. The CDR3 region is CASSQAGGWVGEQYF. The CDR3 coding sequence is TGTGCCAGCAGCCAAGCTGGAGGGTGGGTGGGCGAGCAGTACTTC.